The 10 T cell receptor beta chains below were found in one sample sequenced in a study of cytomegalovirus exposure and HLA in healthy donors. 13 Jbeta primers and 60 Vbeta primers were used for the PCR. Clones were read by immunoSEQ multiplex PCR, and TCRdb kept only the in-frame ones, dropping some. The sample has about 110,000 clones, 55% to 70% seen once. Input material: PBMCs. These receptor sequences come from a woman aged 25 to 45 in good health and CMV-seronegative.

The chain couples TRBV2 to TRBJ2-1, with 13 bases aligning to TRBD2. Trimming took 7 bases from V and 7 from J; bases not matched to a gene: 1. CDR3 length: 13 residues. Germline V gene sequence: CDR1 SNHLY, CDR2 FYNNEI. This CDR3 is CASKLAGGNEQFF. The CDR3 DNA sequence: TGTGCCAGCAAACTAGCGGGAGGGAATGAGCAGTTCTTC.

The table lists this clone with a few counts. This chain uses TRBV27 with TRBJ2-7; D perhaps matches TRBD1 (5 bases). CDR3 length equals 13 residues. The ends were cut back, 6 bases at V and 0 bases at J, with 9 bases in the middle. From germline, CDR1 is MNHEY and CDR2 SMNVEV (reference sequence). The DNA of the CDR3 is TGTGCCAGCAGGGGGCCACTCTCCTACGAGCAGTACTTC. It encodes CASRGPLSYEQYF.

The chain couples TRBV29-1 to TRBJ2-3, with TRBD2 matching over 10 bases. J gave up 4 bases and V 4 bases, and 8 bases lay outside the gene matches. Germline V CDR1 and CDR2: SQVTM, ANQGSEA. This CDR3 contains 15 residues. The CDR3 region has the DNA TGCAGCGTTGTTCCCCTAGCGGGAGTTGCAGATACGCAGTATTTT. Amino acids: CSVVPLAGVADTQYF.

CDR3 region: CASSQGGAGANVLTF. CDR3 DNA sequence: TGTGCCAGCAGCCAGGGGGGTGCCGGGGCCAACGTCCTGACTTTC. The chain employs TRBV14 and TRBJ2-6; maybe TRBD2 (6 bases). Germline loops: CDR1 SGHDN, CDR2 FVKESK. The CDR3 is 15 residues long. V lost 3 bases and J lost 4, with 10 bases in between.

The rearrangement links TRBV7-2 to TRBJ2-5, with D perhaps TRBD2 (6 bases). Germline V gene lookup returns CDR1 SGHTA and CDR2 FQGNSA. Trimming removed 5 bases at V and 2 bases at J, with 15 bases between. The CDR3 is 15 amino acids. The CDR3 DNA sequence: TGTGCCAGCAGCCCACCCGGGAGAGAACAAGAGACCCAGTACTTC. This codes for CASSPPGREQETQYF.

The chain has TRBV7-9 and TRBJ2-2, with 9 nucleotides matching TRBD1. The germline V gene has CDR1 SEHNR and CDR2 FQNEAQ (reference sequence). After removal of 5 bases from V and 4 bases from J, the junction contained 5 bases not matched to a gene. CDR3 size: 15 residues. The CDR3 nucleotides are TGTGCCAGCAGCCCCGGGACAGGGTTCACCGGGGAGCTGTTTTTT. This codes for CASSPGTGFTGELFF. The entire variable domain, with the rest obtained from reference TRBV7-9 and TRBJ2-2, is as follows: DTGVSQNPRHKITKRGQNVTFRCDPISEHNRLYWYRQTLGQGPEFLTYFQNEAQLEKSRLLSDRFSAERPKGSFSTLEIQRTEQGDSAMYLCASSPGTGFTGELFFGEGSRLTVL.

A note on this clone: At one end the junction does not follow the germline gene, possibly because of a read error. This chain joins TRBV28 and TRBJ1-4; TRBD1 might be the D (5 bases). This CDR3 comprises 13 residues. Germline V gene data show CDR1 as MDHEN and CDR2 as SYDVKM. The CDR3 sequence: CASSGGVGEKLFF. DNA for the CDR3: TGTGCAAGCAGTGGGGGGGTAGGTGAAAAACTGTTTTTT.

This clone occurred a few times. Germline is not matched at one junction end, which may reflect a read error. J is TRBJ2-5 and V is TRBV7-7; D possibly corresponds to TRBD1 (5 bases). Germline V gives CDR1 SSHAT, CDR2 FNYEAQ (reference sequence). The CDR3 runs to 13 residues. The CDR3 sequence is CASSSRQRETQYF. CDR3 sequence (DNA): TGTGCTAGCAGCTCAAGACAGAGAGAGACCCAGTACTTC.

This chain links TRBV28 with TRBJ1-2, with TRBD1 matching over 12 bases. The CDR3 is made up of 14 amino acids. CDR1 MDHEN and CDR2 SYDVKM come from the germline V gene. V trimming: 6 bases; J trimming: 5 bases; junction bases outside the gene matches: 4. CDR3 amino acids: CASRRDRGLYGYTF. The CDR3 nucleotides are TGTGCCAGCAGGCGGGACAGGGGGCTGTATGGCTACACCTTC.

The rearrangement joins TRBV27 to TRBJ1-4; D unclear. This CDR3 is 13 amino acids long. CDR1 is MNHEY, CDR2 SMNVEV, per germline (reference sequence). Trimming took off 5 bases at V and 0 bases at J, with 4 bases between the two ends. CDR3 DNA sequence: TGTGCCAGCAGTATAACAACTAATGAAAAACTGTTTTTT. As protein: CASSITTNEKLFF.